The rows below give T cell receptor beta chains drawn from one sample of a study of cytotoxic CD8 clonotypes in ibrutinib-treated CLL. The protocol was immunoSEQ multiplex PCR, while the TCRdb copy is restricted to in-frame clones and leaves out a portion. The sample has some 310,000 clones; around four fifths are singletons. Source: PBMCs, taken before ibrutinib treatment. The receptors shown here come from a human donor with chronic lymphocytic leukemia. The CDR3 runs from the conserved cysteine through the conserved F or W. Fields, in order: clone size, D gene, V gene, J gene, CDR3 DNA, CDR3 protein. D genes are given only for firm matches. A row's size may be missing; if present it is once, few, many or a size class.

-	-	TRBV29-1	TRBJ2-7	TGCAGCGTTGAGATGGACACCATCTCCTACGAGCAGTACTTC	CSVEMDTISYEQYF
-	TRBD1	TRBV9	TRBJ1-1	TGTGCCAGCAGCATCGGCGCAGGGGGTAAGAACACTGAAGCTTTCTTT	CASSIGAGGKNTEAFF
-	TRBD1	TRBV5-1	TRBJ1-1	TGCGCCAGCAGCGATCGACAGGGAAGAAGCACTGAAGCTTTCTTT	CASSDRQGRSTEAFF
-	-	TRBV5-6	TRBJ2-1	TGTGCCAGATCTACTACGCCAGAATACAATGAGCAGTTCTTC	CARSTTPEYNEQFF
once	-	TRBV6-5	TRBJ2-1	TGTGCCAGCAGCCTTCGGAGGAGCTCCTACAATGAGCAGTTCTTC	CASSLRRSSYNEQFF
-	-	TRBV7-2	TRBJ1-1	TGTGCCAGCAGCTTAGGCACCACCATGAACACTGAAGCTTTCTTT	CASSLGTTMNTEAFF
-	-	TRBV29-1	TRBJ2-2	TGCAGCGTTCGTGCCGGCGGATGGGACGGTCGAGGGAACACCGGGGAGCTGTTTTTT	CSVRAGGWDGRGNTGELFF
-	-	TRBV2	TRBJ1-5	TGTGCCAGCAGCCAATCATCGGGCAATCAGCCCCAGCATTTT	CASSQSSGNQPQHF
-	-	TRBV15	TRBJ2-1	TGTGCCACCAGCAGAGATCGGGTTAGCGGTTTACACGAGCAGTTCTTC	CATSRDRVSGLHEQFF
few	-	TRBV28	TRBJ2-7	TGTGCCAGCAGTCCCGGGACTGTCTACGTGGAGCAGTACTTC	CASSPGTVYVEQYF
once	-	TRBV19	TRBJ1-1	TGTGCCAGTAGTATAGGAACCGACACTGAAGCTTTCTTT	CASSIGTDTEAFF
-	TRBD1	TRBV5-1	TRBJ2-6	TGCGCCAGCAGCCTGGACAGGACTGGGGCCAACGTCCTGACTTTC	CASSLDRTGANVLTF
-	TRBD2	TRBV25-1	TRBJ2-5	TGTGCCAGCAGTGCCCCGGGACTAGCGGAGACCCAGTACTTC	CASSAPGLAETQYF
-	TRBD2	TRBV4-3	TRBJ2-1	TGCGCCAGCAGTAGGCCTAGCGGGAGTGTGGCCTACAATGAGCAGTTCTTC	CASSRPSGSVAYNEQFF
-	-	TRBV30	TRBJ2-2	TGTGCCTGGAGCACTCAGGGAGGTACCGGGGAGCTGTTTTTT	CAWSTQGGTGELFF
-	-	TRBV4-3	TRBJ2-1	TGCGCCAGCAGCCAAGTATCGGGACTCAGAAGCTCCTACAATGAGCAGTTCTTC	CASSQVSGLRSSYNEQFF